A selection of T cell receptor beta chains follows, all from one sample in a study of T cell responses to AZD1222 COVID-19 vaccine. Sequenced by immunoSEQ multiplex PCR; TCRdb stores in-frame clones only, minus some. The sample consists of fewer than 120,000 clones, around 82% of them appearing once. The material was peripheral blood, obtained on day 0 of AZD1222 vaccination. The receptors were gathered from an adult in good health. Each CDR3 is given with its conserved first and last residue. The order of the fields is J gene, clone size, D gene, V gene, CDR3 protein, CDR3 DNA. The D gene is left open where the match is weak. Size tells how often a clone was seen (once, few, many) or the class of an expanded clone, and some rows leave it out.

TRBJ2-7,NA,NA,TRBV14,CASSQPGTSSYEQYF,TGTGCCAGCAGCCAACCCGGGACTTCCTCCTACGAGCAGTACTTC
TRBJ2-2,NA,NA,TRBV4-3,CASRTQGIDTGELFF,TGCGCCAGCCGGACCCAGGGGATTGACACCGGGGAGCTGTTTTTT
TRBJ1-5,NA,NA,TRBV6-4,CASSDYGRNQPQHF,TGTGCCAGCAGTGACTACGGACGAAATCAGCCCCAGCATTTT
TRBJ1-2,NA,NA,TRBV27,CASTLNPTGPYGYTF,TGTGCCAGCACCTTAAACCCGACAGGCCCTTATGGCTACACCTTC
TRBJ2-7,NA,NA,TRBV3-1/TRBV3-2,CASSHTAIPYEQYF,TGTGCCAGCAGCCACACTGCAATCCCCTACGAGCAGTACTTC
TRBJ1-5,NA,NA,TRBV12-3/TRBV12-4,CASSLSVNQPQHF,TGTGCCAGCAGTTTAAGTGTCAATCAGCCCCAGCATTTT
TRBJ1-2,NA,TRBD1,TRBV18,CASSPGQDYGYTF,TGTGCCAGCTCACCTGGACAGGACTATGGCTACACCTTC
TRBJ1-5,NA,TRBD1,TRBV5-6,CASSTGDRGGQPQHF,TGTGCCAGCAGCACCGGGGACAGGGGTGGACAGCCCCAGCATTTT
TRBJ2-1,NA,TRBD2,TRBV28,CASSSPARGLAGREQFF,TGTGCCAGCAGTTCCCCCGCTCGGGGACTAGCGGGAAGGGAGCAGTTCTTC
TRBJ2-5,NA,NA,TRBV12-3/TRBV12-4,CASSLVIGQTQYF,TGTGCCAGCAGTTTAGTTATAGGTCAGACCCAGTACTTC
TRBJ1-2,NA,NA,TRBV18,CASSQIREPDAGYGYTF,TGTGCCAGCTCACAAATTCGGGAGCCGGATGCGGGCTATGGCTACACCTTC
TRBJ2-5,NA,TRBD2,TRBV7-2,CASRPRSGSMETQYF,TGTGCCAGCAGACCCCGTAGCGGGAGTATGGAGACCCAGTACTTC
TRBJ1-4,NA,NA,TRBV4-3,CASSQGVGSANEKLFF,TGCGCCAGCAGCCAAGGGGTCGGGAGCGCTAATGAAAAACTGTTTTTT
TRBJ1-1,once,NA,TRBV28,CASSFSMEPNTEAFF,TGTGCCAGCAGTTTCTCTATGGAGCCGAACACTGAAGCTTTCTTT
TRBJ1-5,NA,NA,TRBV18,CASSPRGEDQPQHF,TGTGCCAGCTCACCACGGGGGGAGGATCAGCCCCAGCATTTT
TRBJ1-4,few,TRBD1,TRBV5-8,CASSGGTGLMGEKLFF,TGTGCCAGCAGCGGGGGGACAGGGTTGATGGGTGAAAAACTGTTTTTT
TRBJ1-2,NA,NA,TRBV5-5,CASSFTGSYYGYTF,TGTGCCAGCAGCTTCACGGGCTCCTACTATGGCTACACCTTC
TRBJ2-7,NA,TRBD1,TRBV3-1/TRBV3-2,CASSLLTGDEQYF,TGTGCCAGCAGCCTCTTGACAGGGGACGAGCAGTACTTC
TRBJ1-1,NA,TRBD1,TRBV7-2,CASSKTGGGVTEAFF,TGTGCCAGCAGCAAGACAGGGGGCGGTGTCACTGAAGCTTTCTTT
TRBJ1-1,NA,TRBD1,TRBV7-9,CASSLVEGAVEAFF,TGTGCCAGCAGCTTGGTAGAGGGGGCAGTTGAAGCTTTCTTT
TRBJ2-7,NA,NA,TRBV9,CASSVVPGGVSEQYF,TGTGCCAGCAGCGTAGTGCCAGGTGGGGTCTCCGAGCAGTACTTC
TRBJ2-1,NA,TRBD2,TRBV6-2/TRBV6-3,CASSSLVLAGGRYNEQFF,TGTGCCAGCAGTTCACTCGTACTAGCGGGAGGGCGTTACAATGAGCAGTTCTTC
TRBJ2-7,NA,TRBD1,TRBV28,CASSSMDRELYF,TGTGCCAGCAGTTCTATGGACAGGGAATTGTACTTC
TRBJ2-4,NA,TRBD1,TRBV28,CASSAGQGTIQYF,TGTGCCAGCAGTGCAGGACAGGGCACCATTCAGTACTTC
TRBJ1-1,NA,NA,TRBV27,CASSPEWGGDTEAFF,TGTGCCAGCAGCCCAGAGTGGGGAGGGGACACTGAAGCTTTCTTT
TRBJ2-1,few,NA,TRBV5-1,CASSFGTRSYNEQFF,TGCGCCAGCAGCTTCGGCACTAGATCCTACAATGAGCAGTTCTTC
TRBJ1-1,NA,NA,TRBV25-1,CASSEYKVRQSEAFF,TGTGCCAGCAGTGAATATAAAGTTAGACAGAGTGAAGCTTTCTTT
TRBJ1-4,NA,NA,TRBV19,CASRKGGQLEKLFF,TGTGCCAGTAGGAAAGGAGGGCAACTAGAAAAACTGTTTTTT
TRBJ2-5,few,NA,TRBV24-1,CATSQNGGKETQYF,TGTGCCACCAGTCAAAACGGGGGAAAAGAGACCCAGTACTTC
TRBJ2-7,NA,TRBD1,TRBV18,CASSAYEGRGLYEQYF,TGTGCCAGCTCAGCTTACGAGGGCAGGGGGCTGTACGAGCAGTACTTC
TRBJ1-3,once,TRBD1,TRBV5-1,CASSPDRGDSGNTIYF,TGCGCCAGCAGCCCGGACAGGGGCGACTCTGGAAACACCATATATTTT
TRBJ2-7,NA,TRBD2,TRBV4-3,CASFRTSGSYEQYF,TGCGCCAGCTTCCGGACTAGCGGGAGCTACGAGCAGTACTTC
TRBJ1-3,NA,NA,TRBV7-9,CASSSGVALGGNTIYF,TGTGCCAGCAGCTCGGGCGTAGCCCTTGGAGGAAACACCATATATTTT
TRBJ1-4,NA,NA,TRBV7-2,CASSRGTLNEKLFF,TGTGCCAGCAGCCGCGGGACCTTAAATGAAAAACTGTTTTTT
TRBJ1-2,NA,NA,TRBV5-6,CASSPRESYGYTF,TGTGCCAGCAGCCCCCGGGAGAGCTATGGCTACACCTTC
TRBJ1-2,once,NA,TRBV27,CASSLSVNYGYTF,TGTGCCAGCAGTTTATCGGTTAACTATGGCTACACCTTC
TRBJ2-5,NA,TRBD1,TRBV19,CASSPGGTGGETQYF,TGTGCCAGTAGCCCCGGCGGGACAGGGGGGGAGACCCAGTACTTC
TRBJ1-3,NA,NA,TRBV7-2,CASSPGPVSGNTIYF,TGTGCCAGCAGCCCGGGCCCAGTCTCTGGAAACACCATATATTTT
TRBJ2-7,NA,TRBD1,TRBV11-2,CASTRDSTYEQYF,TGTGCCAGCACCCGGGACAGCACCTACGAGCAGTACTTC
TRBJ2-3,NA,TRBD2,TRBV25-1,CASSAAGGPDTQYF,TGTGCCAGCAGTGCGGCGGGGGGGCCCGATACGCAGTATTTT
TRBJ2-5,NA,TRBD2,TRBV6-2/TRBV6-3,CASTPSGAPVVQETQYF,TGTGCCAGCACCCCTAGCGGGGCGCCAGTAGTTCAAGAGACCCAGTACTTC
TRBJ1-1,few,NA,TRBV28,CAILGGPSRTEAFF,TGTGCCATCCTCGGGGGGCCATCGCGGACTGAAGCTTTCTTT
TRBJ2-1,NA,NA,TRBV4-3,CASSQDRNRGHEQFF,TGCGCCAGCAGCCAAGATAGGAACCGGGGCCATGAGCAGTTCTTC
TRBJ1-5,NA,NA,TRBV9,CASSVGPNSNQPQHF,TGTGCCAGCAGCGTAGGGCCAAATAGCAATCAGCCCCAGCATTTT
TRBJ2-1,NA,TRBD2,TRBV14,CASSQYLAGAYNEQFF,TGTGCCAGCAGCCAATATCTAGCGGGAGCGTACAATGAGCAGTTCTTC
TRBJ2-7,NA,TRBD1,TRBV10-3,CASGPRQGAKGQYF,TGTGCCTCGGGACCAAGACAGGGGGCGAAAGGGCAGTACTTC
TRBJ2-7,NA,NA,TRBV6-1,CASSEGTGRYEQYF,TGTGCCAGCAGTGAAGGTACGGGGCGATACGAGCAGTACTTC
TRBJ2-7,few,NA,TRBV7-3,CASSLINEQYF,TGTGCCAGCAGCTTAATCAACGAGCAGTACTTC
TRBJ2-1,few,TRBD1,TRBV5-1,CASSLGQGGAYNEQFF,TGCGCCAGCAGCTTAGGACAGGGGGGCGCCTACAATGAGCAGTTCTTC
TRBJ1-1,NA,NA,TRBV5-1,CASSANRAGGTEAFF,TGCGCCAGCAGCGCCAACAGGGCTGGAGGCACTGAAGCTTTCTTT